This T cell receptor beta chain comes out of a study of T cell responses to AZD1222 COVID-19 vaccine. Points from the study as a whole: Across spike, vaccine-associated CD4 TCRs were found, dominant at 160-218 and 743-854. Following two doses of AZD1222, Spike-specific TCR breadth and depth rose. Samples come after the peak T cell response, not at day 14.

Libraries were prepared by immunoSEQ multiplex PCR; TCRdb keeps only in-frame clonotypes and omits some of them. The repertoire includes about 160,000 clones, roughly 90% of them detected once, and over 4% sits in the top ten. Germline V lookup: CDR1 MNHNS, CDR2 SASEGT. The CDR3 sequence is 12 residues long. In the case of this clone: Its antigen is unidentified. The junction departs from germline at one end; a sequencing error may be responsible.

Material: peripheral blood, obtained 28 days after the second AZD1222 dose. This rearrangement joins TRBV6-1 to TRBJ1-1; the D is unclear. This clonotype was obtained from an adult who received the AZD1222 COVID-19 vaccine. CDR3 nucleotide sequence: TGTGCCAGCAGGGAAGACATCCGAGAGTCTTTCTTT. It is translated as CASREDIRESFF.